Below, 6 T cell receptor beta chains from the same sample are listed, as sequenced in a study of T cell responses to AZD1222 COVID-19 vaccine. Data came from immunoSEQ multiplex PCR; TCRdb stores just in-frame clones and leaves some out. Of some 80,000 clones in the sample, roughly 90% were seen once. The sample was peripheral blood, taken on day 0 of AZD1222 vaccination. Receptor source: an adult in good health.

V gene TRBV29-1 combines with J gene TRBJ1-1; D is undetermined. The CDR3 spans 10 residues. Looked up from germline, CDR1 is SQVTM and CDR2 is ANQGSEA. V was clipped by 7 bases and J by 10 bases, with 13 bases between them. The CDR3 nucleotides read TGCAGCGCCGCGGAGGGCCCAGCTTTCTTT. Amino acids: CSAAEGPAFF.

The sample holds a few counts of this clone. This chain links TRBV2 with TRBJ1-6; TRBD1 is a possible D gene (6 bases). Germline V gene lookup returns CDR1 SNHLY and CDR2 FYNNEI. CDR3 length: 13 amino acids. V was shortened by 11 bases and J by 10 bases, with 18 bases between the two germline ends. This chain's CDR3 is CAGWGRGGSPLHF. The CDR3 DNA sequence: TGTGCCGGCTGGGGCAGGGGTGGCTCACCCCTCCACTTT.

The chain employs TRBV11-2 and TRBJ2-7, with TRBD1 identical over 12 bases. The CDR3 is made up of 15 amino acids. Germline lookup yields CDR1 SGHAT and CDR2 FQNNGV. V lost 2 bases and J lost 7; bases outside the gene matches: 6. CDR3: CASSLRDRGLWEQYF. In DNA, the CDR3 is TGTGCCAGCAGCTTAAGGGACAGGGGGCTTTGGGAGCAGTACTTC.

The V gene is TRBV28, the J gene TRBJ1-3; no clear D gene. In germline, CDR1 is MDHEN, CDR2 SYDVKM. The CDR3 sequence is 14 residues long. V lost 2 bases and J lost 4, with 9 bases in between. This chain's CDR3 is CASSLAVNGNTIYF. The CDR3 bases are TGTGCCAGCAGTTTAGCGGTTAACGGAAACACCATATATTTT. Variable domain in full (rest from reference TRBV28 and TRBJ1-3): DVKVTQSSRYLVKRTGEKVFLECVQDMDHENMFWYRQDPGLGLRLIYFSYDVKMKEKGDIPEGYSVSREKKERFSLILESASTNQTSMYLCASSLAVNGNTIYFGEGSWLTVV.

This chain connects TRBV24-1 to TRBJ2-1, with D uncertain. Germline CDR1 and CDR2: KGHDR and SFDVKD. V shed 1 base and J shed 9 bases, with 9 bases lying between them. There are 13 residues in the CDR3. The CDR3 region is CATSDFDGAEQFF. In DNA form, the CDR3 reads TGTGCCACCAGTGATTTTGACGGCGCTGAGCAGTTCTTC.

This chain connects TRBV6-1 to TRBJ2-7; 11 positions match TRBD1. The V and J ends lost 8 bases and 3 bases, in that order; junction bases with no gene match: 3. CDR3 size: 13 residues. The germline V gene encodes CDR1 MNHNS and CDR2 SASEGT. CDR3 region: CASRTGGFYEQYF. The CDR3 coding sequence is TGTGCCAGCCGGACAGGGGGCTTCTACGAGCAGTACTTC.